This T cell receptor (beta chain) was observed in a study of identifying expanded T cells in peripheral blood. Assay: immunoSEQ multiplex PCR; the TCRdb copy retains only in-frame clones and omits some. The data show roughly 96,000 clones, roughly 86% seen once. J lost 5 bases, V lost 6 bases, and 6 bases had no gene match. The CDR3 sequence is 14 residues long. Germline V gives CDR1 SGHTA, CDR2 FQGTGA. The clonotype was recovered from a person between 18 and 75 years old in good health. The chain uses TRBV7-3 and TRBJ2-3; 9 bases agree with TRBD1. Source material: blood. CDR3 sequence (DNA): TGTGCCAGCAGTCCGGGACAGGGTTTAGATACGCAGTATTTT. Protein sequence: CASSPGQGLDTQYF.